This record looks at one T cell receptor (beta chain) sequence and its context. Using immunoSEQ multiplex PCR, the repertoire was profiled, and TCRdb retains in-frame clones only, with some absent. This table has under 40,000 clones, over 80% appearing once. The sample comes from a study of OX40 agonist ivuxolimab in advanced cancers. Any history of autoimmune disease or systemic immunosuppression disqualified patients. The starting material was CD4+ or CD8+ T cells sorted from blood, obtained in a trial of the OX40 agonist ivuxolimab. The TCR sequence derives from an adult with an advanced solid tumor such as melanoma, head and neck, liver or kidney cancer.

The CDR3 DNA reads TGTGCCATCAGTGACCCCAGGAGCTCCTACGAGCAGTACTTC. It translates to CAISDPRSSYEQYF. V and J are TRBV10-3 and TRBJ2-7; unclear D gene. Germline CDR1 and CDR2: ENHRY and SYGVKD. The CDR3 extends over 14 amino acids. V lost 3 bases to trimming and J lost 0 bases, with 9 bases between them.